The 5 T cell receptor beta chains listed next were all sequenced from one sample in a study of blood T cell repertoires in COVID-19 (dated by TCRdb to the early 2020s). To prepare the library, the immunoSEQ multiplex PCR assay was applied. TCRdb re-hosts the immuneACCESS table, in-frame sequences only. Its copies lack some clones; in the studies checked, an unresolved V gene accounts for under half of them, and the cause for the rest is not known. Recorded for this sample are 30,000 to 40,000 clones; about 82% of them occurred a single time. Roughly 5.2% of the sample rests with the top ten. The sample consisted of peripheral blood. The receptors were gathered from a man aged 50 to 59 with active COVID-19.

This chain connects TRBV24-1 to TRBJ2-5, with D tentatively TRBD1 (6 bases). Germline V gives CDR1 KGHDR, CDR2 SFDVKD. Trimming removed 3 bases from V and 5 bases from J, with 12 bases in between. This CDR3 spans 14 amino acids. CDR3 nucleotide sequence: TGTGCCACCAGTGATCTTGGGGGCGGGGAGACCCAGTACTTC. Translated: CATSDLGGGETQYF.

The rearrangement uses TRBV19 and TRBJ2-7, with D possibly being TRBD2 (6 bases). The germline V gene has CDR1 LNHDA and CDR2 SQIVND (reference sequence). CDR3 length: 14 residues. V was clipped by 3 bases and J by 1 base, with 10 bases between them. The CDR3 DNA follows: TGTGCCAGTAGTATCCAGGGAGGTTCCTACGAGCAGTACTTC. Translating gives CASSIQGGSYEQYF.

This chain joins TRBV5-8 and TRBJ1-5, with 7 nucleotides matching TRBD1. CDR3 length equals 15 residues. Trimming took 4 bases from V and 6 from J; bases not matched to a gene: 10. CDR1 is SGHTS and CDR2 is YDEGEE in the germline V gene. CDR3 amino acids: CASSGDRAGLQPQHF. CDR3 DNA: TGTGCCAGCAGCGGCGACAGGGCCGGGCTTCAGCCCCAGCATTTT.

V and J are TRBV6-4 and TRBJ2-5; TRBD1 matches 8 bases. This CDR3 is 16 amino acids long. Germline lookup yields CDR1 MRHNA and CDR2 SNTAGT. J gave up 2 bases and V 6 bases, and 11 bases lay outside the gene matches. The CDR3 DNA is TGTGCCAGCAGCCCAGGACAGGGAAGGGGGCAAGAGACCCAGTACTTC. Amino acid sequence: CASSPGQGRGQETQYF.

The chain combines TRBV4-3 with TRBJ2-2; tentative D call: TRBD2 (5 bases). The CDR3 has 19 amino acids. With 0 bases removed from V and 0 bases from J, the gap between germline ends came to 17 bases. CDR1 and CDR2 (germline): LGHNA, YSLEER. The CDR3 coding sequence is TGCGCCAGCAGCCAAGACTCCGGGATTCCAACTACGAACACCGGGGAGCTGTTTTTT. Its protein is CASSQDSGIPTTNTGELFF.